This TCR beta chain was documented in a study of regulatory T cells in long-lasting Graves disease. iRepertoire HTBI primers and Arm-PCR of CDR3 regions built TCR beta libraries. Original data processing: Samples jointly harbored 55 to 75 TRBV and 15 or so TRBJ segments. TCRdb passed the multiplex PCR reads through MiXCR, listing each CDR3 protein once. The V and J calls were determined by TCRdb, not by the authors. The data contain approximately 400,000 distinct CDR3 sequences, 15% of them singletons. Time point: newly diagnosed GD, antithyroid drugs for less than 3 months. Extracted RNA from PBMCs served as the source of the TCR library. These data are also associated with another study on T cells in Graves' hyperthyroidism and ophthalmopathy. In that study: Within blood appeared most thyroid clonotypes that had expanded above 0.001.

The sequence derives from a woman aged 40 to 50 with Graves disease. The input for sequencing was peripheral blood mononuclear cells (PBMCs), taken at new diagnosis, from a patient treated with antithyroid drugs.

CDR3 in amino acids: CAWSGGQGLPQHF. DNA for the CDR3: TGTGCCTGGAGTGGGGGACAGGGACTGCCCCAGCATTTT. This chain connects TRBV30 to TRBJ1-5, with 9 positions matching TRBD1. V shed 1 base, J shed 9 bases, and the junction held 4 bases outside the gene matches. The CDR3 has 13 amino acids. In germline, CDR1 is GTSNPN, CDR2 SVGIG (reference sequence). Full variable domain (rest looked up from reference TRBV30 and TRBJ1-5): SQTIHQWPATLVQPVGSPLSLECTVEGTSNPNLYWYRQAAGRGLQLLFYSVGIGQISSEVPQNLSASRPQDRQFILSSKKLLLSDSGFYLCAWSGGQGLPQHFGDGTRLSIL.